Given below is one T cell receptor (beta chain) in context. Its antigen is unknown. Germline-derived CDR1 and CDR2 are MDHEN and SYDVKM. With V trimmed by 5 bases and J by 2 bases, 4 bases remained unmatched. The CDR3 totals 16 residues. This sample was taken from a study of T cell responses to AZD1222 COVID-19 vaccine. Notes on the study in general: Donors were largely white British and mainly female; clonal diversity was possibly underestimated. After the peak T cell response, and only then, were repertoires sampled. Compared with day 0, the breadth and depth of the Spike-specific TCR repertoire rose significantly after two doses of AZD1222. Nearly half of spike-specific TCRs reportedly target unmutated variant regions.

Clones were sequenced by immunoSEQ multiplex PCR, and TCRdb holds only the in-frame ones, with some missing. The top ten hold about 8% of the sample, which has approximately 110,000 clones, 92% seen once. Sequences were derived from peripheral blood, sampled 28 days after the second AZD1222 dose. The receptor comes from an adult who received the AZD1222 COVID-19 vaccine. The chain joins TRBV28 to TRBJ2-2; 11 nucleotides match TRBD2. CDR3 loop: CASSLGLAGNTGELFF. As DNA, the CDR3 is TGTGCCAGCAGTCTCGGACTAGCGGGTAACACCGGGGAGCTGTTTTTT.